This TCR beta chain was profiled in a study of blood T cell repertoires in COVID-19. Study as a whole: Samples of COVID-19 (acute and convalescent) were obtained from the United States, Italy and Spain.

Trimming shortened V by 3 bases and J by 10 bases, and 11 bases separated the two germline ends. Germline assignment: CDR1 SGHRS and CDR2 YFSETQ. The CDR3 totals 13 residues. Only in-frame clones appear in the TCRdb table, and some are missing; sequencing was by immunoSEQ multiplex PCR. Of approximately 480,000 clones listed, roughly 87% were seen once; the top ten hold roughly 0.9%. The material sequenced was peripheral blood. V and J are TRBV5-1 and TRBJ1-6; TRBD1 might be the D (5 bases). The TCR originated in a man aged 18-30 years with COVID-19, enrolled during active disease. The CDR3 loop is CASSYPGGSPLHF. CDR3 DNA: TGCGCCAGCAGCTATCCCGGGGGATCACCCCTCCACTTT.